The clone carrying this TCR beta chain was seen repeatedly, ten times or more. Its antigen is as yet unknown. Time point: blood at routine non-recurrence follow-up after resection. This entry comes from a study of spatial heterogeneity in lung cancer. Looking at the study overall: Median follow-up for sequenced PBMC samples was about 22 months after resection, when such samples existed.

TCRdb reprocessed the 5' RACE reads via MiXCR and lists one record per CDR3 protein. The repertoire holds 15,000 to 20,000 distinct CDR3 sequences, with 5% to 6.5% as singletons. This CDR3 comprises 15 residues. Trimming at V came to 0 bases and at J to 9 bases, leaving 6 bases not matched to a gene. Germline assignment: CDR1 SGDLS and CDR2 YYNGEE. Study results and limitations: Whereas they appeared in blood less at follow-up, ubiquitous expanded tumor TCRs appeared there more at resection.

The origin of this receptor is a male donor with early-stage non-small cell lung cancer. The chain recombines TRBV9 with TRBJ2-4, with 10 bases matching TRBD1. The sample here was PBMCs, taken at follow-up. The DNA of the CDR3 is TGTGCCAGCAGCGTAGAGGGGACAGGGGATGGCATTCAGTACTTC. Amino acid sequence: CASSVEGTGDGIQYF. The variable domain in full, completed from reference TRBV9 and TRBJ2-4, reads DSGVTQTPKHLITATGQRVTLRCSPRSGDLSVYWYQQSLDQGLQFLIQYYNGEERAKGNILERFSAQQFPDLHSELNLSSLELGDSALYFCASSVEGTGDGIQYFGAGTRLSVL.